Each of the 32 T cell receptor beta chains below was sequenced from the same sample in a study of T cell repertoires in cytomegalovirus infection. TCRdb redid the calling of the reads with MiXCR, one entry per CDR3 protein. The sample has hundreds of thousands of distinct CDR3 sequences, approximately 22% seen once; the top ten hold around a sixth. The sample comprised CD8+ T cells from PBMCs. Receptors were obtained from a human donor in good health (CMV status not recorded). Some clones in this sample may be carry-over from other donors' samples.

This chain joins TRBV7-9 and TRBJ2-1; the D is unclear. The CDR3 totals 14 residues. The V end was cut by 0 bases, the J end by 1 base, with 4 bases between. The germline V gene has CDR1 SEHNR and CDR2 FQNEAQ (reference sequence). The CDR3 reads CASSLAPSYNEQFF. In nucleotides, the CDR3 is TGTGCCAGCAGCTTAGCGCCGTCCTACAATGAGCAGTTCTTC.

The chain recombines TRBV4-1 with TRBJ2-4, with D possibly TRBD1 on 5 matching bases. Germline V gene data show CDR1 as MGHRA and CDR2 as YSYEKL. V was clipped by 4 bases and J by 0 bases, with 25 bases between them. The CDR3 sequence is 20 residues long. The CDR3, as DNA: TGCGCCAGCAGCCTTCACCAGCCAGGGTTAGGAGCCCTAGCCAAAAACATTCAGTACTTC. Translated: CASSLHQPGLGALAKNIQYF.

This clonotype was detected once. The V call is TRBV12-3 or TRBV12-4, the J call TRBJ2-1; TRBD2 agrees at 11 bases. V was clipped by 5 bases and J by 1 base; unmatched bases: 10. This CDR3 has 18 residues. The CDR3 coding sequence is TGTGCCAGCAGTCCCTCACTAGCGGGGGATGGGTCCTACAATGAGCAGTTCTTC. Translation gives CASSPSLAGDGSYNEQFF.

V and J are TRBV10-3 and TRBJ2-7; the D gene is possibly TRBD1 (5 bases). The CDR3 sequence is 15 residues long. V was cut by 0 bases and J by 1 base, with 10 bases left in between. Germline CDR1 and CDR2: ENHRY and SYGVKD. CDR3 in DNA: TGTGCCATCAGTGAGTCCAGGGATGGGTCCTACGAGCAGTACTTC. Translating gives CAISESRDGSYEQYF.

This clonotype was counted only a few times. The rearrangement uses TRBV20-1 and TRBJ2-5; 10 bases are a match to TRBD2. In germline, CDR1 is DFQATT, CDR2 SNEGSKA (reference sequence). The CDR3 runs to 13 residues. After removal of 6 bases from V and 4 bases from J, the junction contained 5 bases not matched to a gene. This CDR3 reads CSARTSGGETQYF. CDR3 DNA sequence: TGCAGTGCGCGGACTAGCGGTGGAGAGACCCAGTACTTC.

This rearrangement joins TRBV6-6 to TRBJ2-7; D not resolved. The V end lost 8 bases, the J end lost 2 bases, and 10 bases lay between the germline ends. The CDR3 consists of 12 residues. The germline V gene has CDR1 MNHNY and CDR2 SVGAGI (reference sequence). The CDR3 sequence: CASLASPYEQYF. The DNA for the CDR3 is TGTGCCAGCCTCGCCAGCCCCTACGAGCAGTACTTC.

The gene calls are TRBV4-1 and TRBJ2-7; D remains ambiguous. Looked up from germline, CDR1 is MGHRA and CDR2 is YSYEKL. CDR3 size: 16 residues. The V end lost 2 bases, the J end lost 3 bases, and 17 bases lay between the germline ends. CDR3 bases: TGCGCCAGCAGCCAATCCCGCCTCGTGGCCAGCTACGAGCAGTACTTC. This translates into CASSQSRLVASYEQYF.

This clonotype was detected only a few times. The rearrangement joins TRBV4-1 to TRBJ1-1, with 7 nucleotides matching TRBD1. The CDR3 contains 15 residues. Germline assignment: CDR1 MGHRA and CDR2 YSYEKL. V dropped 3 bases and J dropped 1; count of bases not matched to a gene: 5. The CDR3 is CASSQEDRENTEAFF. The CDR3, as DNA: TGCGCCAGCAGCCAGGAAGACAGGGAGAACACTGAAGCTTTCTTT.

J is TRBJ1-3 and V is TRBV4-1; no reliable D call. The CDR3 covers 14 residues. Germline CDR1 is MGHRA and CDR2 is YSYEKL. With 1 base removed from V and 2 bases from J, the gap between germline ends came to 6 bases. CDR3 coding DNA: TGCGCCAGCAGCCAAGGGGGAGCTGGAAACACCATATATTTT. Translation gives CASSQGGAGNTIYF.

This clonotype was seen only a few times. The V and J genes are TRBV3-1 and TRBJ1-1; no definite D call. The CDR3 loop spans 12 amino acids. Trimming removed 3 bases at V and 5 bases at J, with 7 bases between. Germline loops: CDR1 LGHDT, CDR2 YNNKEL (reference sequence). For the CDR3, the DNA is TGTGCCAGCAGCCAGGACTGGACTGAAGCTTTCTTT. Translated, it gives CASSQDWTEAFF.

This clonotype was counted at least ten times. The gene calls are TRBV11-1 and TRBJ2-5, with unresolved D. The V and J ends lost 2 bases and 0 bases respectively, with 10 bases between them. CDR3 size: 15 residues. Germline-derived CDR1 and CDR2 are SGHAT and FQDESV (reference sequence). The chain's CDR3 is CASSLFPLNQETQYF. Here the CDR3 DNA reads TGTGCCAGCAGCTTATTCCCTTTAAACCAAGAGACCCAGTACTTC. Full variable domain (missing parts from reference TRBV11-1 and TRBJ2-5): EAEVAQSPRYKITEKSQAVAFWCDPISGHATLYWYRQILGQGPELLVQFQDESVVDDSQLPKDRFSAERLKGVDSTLKIQPAELGDSAMYLCASSLFPLNQETQYFGPGTRLLVL.

This clonotype was counted many times. The chain couples TRBV7-6 to TRBJ2-2; weak D call: TRBD2 (7 bases). The CDR3 runs 17 residues. Germline V gives CDR1 SGHVS, CDR2 FNYEAQ. Trimming cost V 2 bases and J 0 bases, with 13 bases left between them. CDR3 sequence reads: CASSLNGGPSNTGELFF. CDR3 DNA sequence: TGTGCCAGCAGCTTAAACGGGGGGCCCTCGAACACCGGGGAGCTGTTTTTT.

This clonotype came up a few times. This sequence joins TRBV29-1 and TRBJ2-1, with TRBD1 identical over 8 bases. This CDR3 has 14 amino acids. Trimming removed 4 bases from V and 3 bases from J; junction bases left unmatched: 5. CDR1 is SQVTM and CDR2 is ANQGSEA in the germline V gene. The CDR3 reads CSVVPGGFYNEQFF. In nucleotides, the CDR3 is TGCAGCGTTGTACCAGGGGGCTTCTACAATGAGCAGTTCTTC.

Note on this clonotype: A much bigger clone sits one base away, suggesting this may be a read error. This chain joins TRBV6-6 and TRBJ1-5; D not certain. This CDR3 is 15 amino acids long. V was trimmed by 2 bases and J by 6 bases, leaving 14 bases between them. Germline loops: CDR1 MNHNY, CDR2 SVGAGI (reference sequence). The CDR3 sequence is CASSYGAFSAQPQHF. Here the CDR3 DNA reads TGTGCCAGCAGTTACGGCGCCTTCTCCGCTCAGCCCCAGCATTTT.

The table lists this clonotype with a few counts. J is TRBJ2-3 and V is TRBV9, with no clear D. Germline-derived CDR1 and CDR2 are SGDLS and YYNGEE. The V end was cut by 4 bases, the J end by 1 base, with 7 bases between. This CDR3 spans 13 amino acids. Written as DNA, the CDR3 is TGTGCCAGCAGCCGGGCCGGCACAGATACGCAGTATTTT. The encoded protein is CASSRAGTDTQYF. Using reference TRBV9 and TRBJ2-3 for the parts outside the CDR3, the full variable domain is DSGVTQTPKHLITATGQRVTLRCSPRSGDLSVYWYQQSLDQGLQFLIQYYNGEERAKGNILERFSAQQFPDLHSELNLSSLELGDSALYFCASSRAGTDTQYFGPGTRLTVL.

This clonotype was seen a handful of times. The chain employs TRBV7-9 and TRBJ2-5; tentative D call: TRBD2 (5 bases). CDR1 SEHNR and CDR2 FQNEAQ come from the germline V gene (reference sequence). The V and J ends lost 4 bases and 0 bases respectively, with 6 bases between them. The CDR3 contains 13 residues. CDR3 DNA sequence: TGTGCCAGCAGCTGGGAGTACCAAGAGACCCAGTACTTC. As protein: CASSWEYQETQYF.

This clonotype was detected ten times or more. This chain joins TRBV12-3 or TRBV12-4 and TRBJ1-3, with a weak D call TRBD1 (5 bases). This CDR3 is built from 15 residues. V lost 4 bases and J 3 bases, leaving 13 bases between the germline ends. The CDR3 reads CASSSRDGGGNTIYF. CDR3 DNA: TGTGCCAGCAGTTCCCGGGACGGAGGTGGAAACACCATATATTTT.

The chain recombines TRBV29-1 with TRBJ2-3, with D maybe TRBD2 (6 bases). In germline, CDR1 is SQVTM, CDR2 ANQGSEA. V was shortened by 5 bases and J by 7 bases, with 13 bases between the two germline ends. The CDR3 loop spans 12 amino acids. Here the CDR3 reads CSVFIRGNTQYF. Written as DNA, the CDR3 is TGCAGCGTTTTTATCCGGGGGAATACGCAGTATTTT.

This clonotype was recorded many times. CDR3 DNA sequence: TGTGCCAGCAGCCGGAGACAGGGCCAAGAGACCCAGTACTTC. This encodes CASSRRQGQETQYF. The J gene is TRBJ2-5, the V gene TRBV7-7; 7 nucleotides agree with TRBD1. Germline V gene data show CDR1 as SSHAT and CDR2 as FNYEAQ (reference sequence). V lost 5 bases, J lost 1 base, and 4 bases stayed unmatched. There are 14 residues in the CDR3.

This clonotype was seen more than once but under ten times. The genes are TRBV27 and TRBJ2-1; the D gene is possibly TRBD2 (5 bases). The CDR3 sequence is 16 residues long. Trimming took off 6 bases at V and 0 bases at J, with 15 bases between the two ends. Germline assignment: CDR1 MNHEY and CDR2 SMNVEV (reference sequence). CDR3 amino acids: CASSFSRGLSYNEQFF. CDR3 sequence (DNA): TGTGCCAGCAGCTTTTCGAGAGGACTCTCCTACAATGAGCAGTTCTTC.

The J gene is TRBJ2-1, the V gene TRBV4-1; 7 nucleotides line up with TRBD2. J gave up 8 bases and V 3 bases, and 7 bases lay outside the gene matches. The CDR3 runs 14 residues. Germline CDR1 MGHRA, CDR2 YSYEKL. CDR3 sequence (DNA): TGCGCCAGCAGCCAGATGACTAGCAGGTATGAGCAGTTCTTC. Its protein product is CASSQMTSRYEQFF.

The chain combines TRBV9 with TRBJ2-3; 12 bases map to TRBD2. This CDR3 has 15 residues. J was trimmed by 5 bases and V by 4 bases; bases with no gene match: 5. Germline loops: CDR1 SGDLS, CDR2 YYNGEE. CDR3 amino acids: CASSQTSGGVDTQYF. CDR3 DNA: TGTGCCAGCAGCCAGACTAGCGGGGGCGTAGATACGCAGTATTTT.

This clonotype was seen more than once but under ten times. The chain's CDR3 is CSASEGRLNTEAFF. CDR3 coding DNA: TGCAGTGCGTCGGAAGGACGATTGAACACTGAAGCTTTCTTT. The chain couples TRBV20-1 to TRBJ1-1, with unresolved D. Trimming left V 6 bases short and J 0 bases short, with 14 bases between. Germline loops: CDR1 DFQATT, CDR2 SNEGSKA (reference sequence). The CDR3 has 14 residues.

This clonotype was detected ten times or more. The chain employs TRBV27 and TRBJ1-1; D unclear. The CDR3 runs 14 residues. Per germline, CDR1 MNHEY and CDR2 SMNVEV (reference sequence). With 6 bases removed from V and 1 base from J, the gap between germline ends came to 12 bases. The CDR3 region has the DNA TGTGCCAGCAGCCGCGGGGAGGCGAACACTGAAGCTTTCTTT. Protein sequence: CASSRGEANTEAFF.

Many counts were recorded for this clonotype. The chain has TRBV7-8 and TRBJ2-7; D remains unclear. CDR1 SGHVS and CDR2 FQNEAQ come from the germline V gene. V gave up 5 bases and J gave up 3 bases, with 14 bases separating them. The CDR3 extends over 14 amino acids. CDR3 protein: CASSPLGTGYEQYF. Here the CDR3 DNA reads TGTGCCAGCAGCCCCCTTGGTACGGGCTACGAGCAGTACTTC.

This chain's CDR3 is CSVGRGDAYGYTF. DNA for the CDR3: TGCAGCGTTGGCCGAGGGGACGCTTATGGCTACACCTTC. This chain connects TRBV29-1 to TRBJ1-2, with a possible D match to TRBD1 (5 bases). Per germline, CDR1 SQVTM and CDR2 ANQGSEA. V lost 4 bases to trimming and J lost 5 bases, with 14 bases between them. The CDR3 covers 13 residues.

The chain combines TRBV30 with TRBJ1-6, with 8 bases fitting TRBD1. The CDR3 contains 14 residues. With 5 bases clipped from V and 12 bases from J, the junction kept 12 bases outside the gene matches. CDR1 is GTSNPN, CDR2 SVGIG, per germline (reference sequence). The CDR3 DNA follows: TGTGCCTGGCGAGCGACAGGGGCGGTTATACCCCTCCACTTT. It codes for CAWRATGAVIPLHF.

CDR3 sequence reads: CASSRRGSTDTQYF. In nucleotides, the CDR3 is TGTGCCAGCAGCCGACGGGGGAGCACAGATACGCAGTATTTT. The rearrangement joins TRBV12-3 or TRBV12-4 to TRBJ2-3, with D possibly matching TRBD2 (6 bases). V was cut by 6 bases and J by 0 bases, with 10 bases left in between. The CDR3 is 14 residues long.

This clonotype was observed a few times. The chain couples TRBV6-8 to TRBJ2-4; possibly TRBD2 for D (5 bases). V lost 0 bases and J 7 bases, leaving 10 bases between the germline ends. Germline CDR1 reads MNHGY; CDR2 reads SAAAGT. The CDR3 sequence is 14 residues long. The CDR3 here is CASSYSSPGNIQYF. CDR3 nucleotide sequence: TGTGCCAGCAGTTACTCGTCGCCGGGGAACATTCAGTACTTC.

This clonotype was seen a handful of times. The rearrangement joins TRBV12-3 or TRBV12-4 to TRBJ1-4; TRBD1 matches 7 bases. This CDR3 comprises 16 residues. With 4 bases clipped from V and 8 bases from J, the junction kept 13 bases outside the gene matches. The CDR3 protein is CASSSSSETGMEKLFF. DNA for the CDR3: TGTGCCAGCAGTTCCAGCTCCGAGACAGGGATGGAAAAACTGTTTTTT.

A remark on this clonotype: A much larger clone is a single base away; this may be a read error. This chain uses TRBV7-2 with TRBJ1-3, with D maybe TRBD1 (6 bases). The CDR3 has 15 amino acids. CDR1 is SGHTA, CDR2 FQGNSA, per germline. The CDR3 reads CASSSGGLSGNIIYF. The CDR3 DNA sequence: TGTGCCAGCAGCTCGGGGGGGCTCTCTGGAAACATCATATATTTT.

This chain joins TRBV7-6 and TRBJ2-5; TRBD1 agrees at 9 bases. Germline trimming cut 5 bases from V and 3 bases from J; bases unmatched to any gene: 13. Germline V lookup: CDR1 SGHVS, CDR2 FNYEAQ. The CDR3 length is 17 residues. The CDR3 sequence: CASSPYRTGVGEETQYF. CDR3 DNA: TGTGCCAGCAGCCCCTACCGGACAGGGGTGGGAGAAGAGACCCAGTACTTC.